This T cell receptor beta chain was recorded in a study of vaccination and CD4 T cells after COVID-19. The overall study: Typically, post-vaccine samples were obtained a median about 79 days after dose two, within a range of 14 to 241. Cells received overlapping spike peptides from SARS-CoV-2, HCoV-NL63, HCoV-OC43 and HCoV-229E as stimulation.

Worth noting for this clonotype: No antigen is known for it.

Treatment denoted: approximately 9-day PBMC culture with coronavirus spike peptide pools or control peptides (ViraFEST assay). It was before the COVID-19 pandemic (2011-2018) that the unexposed donor's CD4+ T cells were collected. Cultured CD4+ T cell DNA underwent sequencing with the Oncomine TCR Beta short-read assay. The source of extracted genomic DNA was cultured CD4+ T cells. TCRdb re-called the PCR reads with MiXCR, one entry per CDR3 protein. Here the sample spans several thousand distinct CDR3 sequences, 41% being singletons. Germline V gene sequence: CDR1 SGHTA, CDR2 FQGNSA. V was pared by 5 bases and J by 6 bases, with 13 bases of the junction left unmatched. The CDR3 has 16 amino acids.

The chain uses TRBV7-2 and TRBJ1-2, with 9 bases fitting TRBD1. This TCR came from a human donor in good health. Sequences were obtained from CD4+ T cells from blood, cultured in vitro. The CDR3 loop is CASSPLRTGGRNGYTF. As DNA, the CDR3 is TGTGCCAGCAGCCCTCTTAGAACAGGGGGCAGGAATGGCTACACCTTC.